This T cell receptor beta chain originates from a study of T cells in Graves' hyperthyroidism and ophthalmopathy. Broader study findings: Also found in blood were most expanded thyroid clonotypes above 0.001. The model's output predicted ophthalmopathy at a median of 6.5 months prior to onset.

It was RNA transcripts that yielded the amplified TCR beta CDR3 regions. Carried out on the TCR CDR3, a first-round RT-PCR used the HTBI primer set. TCRdb re-derived calls from the multiplex PCR reads in MiXCR, one entry per CDR3 protein. This sample yields nearly 250,000 distinct CDR3 sequences, of which roughly a quarter are seen a single time; under 40% belongs to the top ten. This clonotype was seen at least ten times. The antigen is not known. This CDR3 is built from 14 residues. The germline gives CDR1 SGHRS, CDR2 YFSETQ. The ends lost 4 bases at V and 5 bases at J; junction bases unmatched: 7. Sequenced material: blood. The chain has TRBV5-1 and TRBJ2-5; 8 nucleotides align to TRBD1. The receptor was derived from a woman in her thirties or forties with Graves' ophthalmopathy. DNA of the CDR3: TGCGCCAGCAGCCTCCAGGGGGCTCAGGAGACCCAGTACTTC. This encodes CASSLQGAQETQYF.